This T cell receptor beta chain was obtained from a study of blood T cell repertoires in COVID-19. Study-wide context: Samples of COVID-19 (acute and convalescent) were obtained from the United States, Italy and Spain. T cells, B-cell-depleted T cells, or PBMCs provided the cDNA or gDNA that served as material.

Germline V gene sequence: CDR1 SGHRS, CDR2 YFSETQ. The CDR3 spans 15 residues. The germline V and J ends were trimmed by 4 bases and 4 bases, with 15 bases remaining between them. The authors' processing: Cell counts per sample came from amplifying reference gene primers. Assay: immunoSEQ multiplex PCR; the TCRdb copy retains only in-frame clones and omits some. The V and J calls and clone size were taken over from that table, and D and trimming were inferred from the DNA. The sample has more than 75,000 clones, more than 80% seen once. Seattle participants joined during active infection and were tracked over time.

This chain uses TRBV5-1 with TRBJ1-3; a possible D gene is TRBD1 (6 bases). Material for sequencing was peripheral blood. The clonotype comes from a man aged 50-59 years with COVID-19, enrolled during active disease. The CDR3 sequence: CASSPITGKGNTIYF. CDR3 bases: TGCGCCAGCAGCCCTATCACAGGGAAAGGAAACACCATATATTTT.